The 9 T cell receptor beta chains presented below share a single source sample, sequenced in a study of blood T cell repertoires in COVID-19. TCRdb keeps only in-frame clones here, not all; method: immunoSEQ multiplex PCR. Counted here are 150,000 to 200,000 clones, 88% occurring once; the ten biggest clones make up 9%. Sequenced: PBMCs or T cells enriched from blood (not recorded which). All receptors come from a young woman who had recovered from COVID-19.

This rearrangement joins TRBV5-6 to TRBJ1-1; the D is unclear. Germline lookup yields CDR1 SGHDT and CDR2 YYEEEE. V was shortened by 3 bases and J by 0 bases, with 6 bases between the two germline ends. There are 13 residues in the CDR3. CDR3 residues: CASSSGLNTEAFF. For the CDR3, the DNA is TGTGCCAGCAGCTCAGGTCTGAACACTGAAGCTTTCTTT.

The genes are TRBV6-1 and TRBJ2-1, with TRBD2 matching 8 bases. Trimming removed 4 bases from V and 8 bases from J; junction bases left unmatched: 16. Per the germline V gene, CDR1 is MNHNS and CDR2 is SASEGT. CDR3 length: 17 amino acids. CDR3 DNA: TGTGCCAGCAGTGCGGCCGCCGCGGCGGGAGGTGGCGATGAGCAGTTCTTC. It yields the protein CASSAAAAAGGGDEQFF.

The chain couples TRBV27 to TRBJ1-2; TRBD1 aligns across 8 bases. Per germline, CDR1 MNHEY and CDR2 SMNVEV (reference sequence). Trimming removed 2 bases from V and 8 bases from J; junction bases left unmatched: 10. This CDR3 spans 15 amino acids. CDR3 bases: TGTGCCAGCAGTTTAAGTTGGCAGGGGGCTAGCGGCTACACCTTC. Its translation: CASSLSWQGASGYTF.

A remark on this clone: This same CDR3 is encoded by further DNA sequences in the sample. The J gene is TRBJ2-3, the V gene TRBV29-1, with 10 bases lining up with TRBD1. Trimming took 3 bases from V and 4 from J; bases not matched to a gene: 4. Looked up from germline, CDR1 is SQVTM and CDR2 is ANQGSEA. The CDR3 runs 14 residues. The CDR3 nucleotides read TGCAGCGTTGAGGGGACAGGGGTGGCAGATACGCAGTATTTT. This sequence encodes CSVEGTGVADTQYF.

CDR3 DNA: TGTGCCAGCAGTTATGGACTAGCGGGATACTACGAGCAGTACTTC. Protein: CASSYGLAGYYEQYF. The chain combines TRBV6-2 or TRBV6-3 with TRBJ2-7; 12 bases agree with TRBD2. The germline CDR1 and CDR2 sequences are MNHEY and SVGEGT. This CDR3 spans 15 amino acids. The J segment lost 3 bases and the V segment lost 3 bases, leaving 3 bases of the junction unmatched.

CDR3 in amino acids: CASSLGRDWGYTF. The CDR3 coding sequence is TGCGCCAGCAGCTTGGGTAGGGACTGGGGCTACACCTTC. This rearrangement joins TRBV5-1 to TRBJ1-2, with D perhaps matching TRBD1 (5 bases). V dropped 0 bases and J dropped 8 bases, with 11 bases sitting between them. CDR3 length: 13 residues. Germline V gene lookup returns CDR1 SGHRS and CDR2 YFSETQ.

This clone was seen a handful of times. This chain links TRBV7-2 with TRBJ1-1, with 9 bases aligning to TRBD1. The germline CDR1 and CDR2 sequences are SGHTA and FQGNSA. With V trimmed by 4 bases and J by 4 bases, 13 bases remained unmatched. This CDR3 contains 17 residues. CDR3 loop: CASSSPTGTGTGTEAFF. CDR3 coding DNA: TGTGCCAGCAGCTCACCAACCGGGACAGGGACGGGCACTGAAGCTTTCTTT.

The genes are TRBV30 and TRBJ2-5, with a possible D match to TRBD2 (6 bases). The V gene lost 2 bases and the J gene lost 7 bases, with 14 bases spanning the gap. There are 13 residues in the CDR3. Germline V CDR1 and CDR2: GTSNPN, SVGIG (reference sequence). The CDR3 bases are TGTGCCTGGAGTCTTGCGGGGCCGGGGACCCAGTACTTC. Its protein is CAWSLAGPGTQYF.

This chain's CDR3 is CASSSTGTLAYEQYF. The DNA of the CDR3 is TGTGCCAGCAGCTCCACCGGGACATTAGCCTACGAGCAGTACTTC. This sequence joins TRBV28 and TRBJ2-7; D is possibly TRBD1 (6 bases). This CDR3 has 15 residues. The germline gives CDR1 MDHEN, CDR2 SYDVKM. Trimming stripped 6 bases from V and 2 bases from J, with 17 bases between.